The 3 T cell receptor beta chains below all came from one sample that was sequenced in a study of vaccination and CD4 T cells after COVID-19. As to treatment: roughly 11-day PBMC culture with coronavirus spike peptide pools or control peptides (ViraFEST assay). The Oncomine TCR Beta short-read assay sequenced DNA from cultured CD4+ T cells. Each CDR3 protein is one row after TCRdb ran MiXCR on the PCR reads. The repertoire holds tens of thousands of distinct CDR3 sequences, with 70% as singletons. Their antigen targets remain unknown. The sample was CD4+ T cells from blood, cultured in vitro. The source of these receptors is a human donor who had recovered from COVID-19.

V and J are TRBV5-1 and TRBJ1-1; D perhaps matches TRBD1 (5 bases). Between the trimmed V and J ends, which lost 0 bases and 11 bases, there was a span of 14 bases. This CDR3 comprises 13 residues. Germline CDR1 reads SGHRS; CDR2 reads YFSETQ. Here the CDR3 reads CASSLALGGGAFF. The CDR3 DNA sequence: TGCGCCAGCAGCTTGGCATTGGGGGGGGGGGCTTTCTTT.

This chain joins TRBV29-1 and TRBJ1-1; D is unresolved. CDR3 length: 13 residues. The germline CDR1 and CDR2 sequences are SQVTM and ANQGSEA. This CDR3 is CLVGRPQSTEAFF. The CDR3 DNA sequence: TGCTTGGTCGGACGACCCCAGAGCACTGAAGCTTTCTTT.

V is TRBV7-9 and J is TRBJ2-7; the match to TRBD1 covers 8 bases. The CDR3 consists of 13 residues. With V trimmed by 2 bases and J by 9 bases, 6 bases remained unmatched. CDR1 and CDR2 (germline): SEHNR, FQNEAQ (reference sequence). The DNA of the CDR3 is TGTGCCAGCAGCTTAAGTACAGGGGGTACGCAGTACTTC. This codes for CASSLSTGGTQYF.